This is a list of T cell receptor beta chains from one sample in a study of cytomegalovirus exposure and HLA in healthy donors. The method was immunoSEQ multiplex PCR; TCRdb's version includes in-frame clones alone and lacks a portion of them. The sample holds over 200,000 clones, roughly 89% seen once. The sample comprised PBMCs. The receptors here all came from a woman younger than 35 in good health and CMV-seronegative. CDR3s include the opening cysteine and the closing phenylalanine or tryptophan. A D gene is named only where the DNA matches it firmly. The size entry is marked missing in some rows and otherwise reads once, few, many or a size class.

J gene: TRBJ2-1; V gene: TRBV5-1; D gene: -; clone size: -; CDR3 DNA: TGCGCCAGCAGCTTGGGGCAGGGGTTGGACAATGAGCAGTTCTTC; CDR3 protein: CASSLGQGLDNEQFF
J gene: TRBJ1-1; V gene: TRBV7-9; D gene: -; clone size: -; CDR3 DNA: TGTGCCAGCAGCTCGACAGTGAACACTGAAGCTTTCTTT; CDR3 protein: CASSSTVNTEAFF
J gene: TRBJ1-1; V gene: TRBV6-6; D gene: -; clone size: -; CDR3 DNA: TGTGCCAGCAGAGACTTGAACACTGAAGCTTTCTTT; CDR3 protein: CASRDLNTEAFF
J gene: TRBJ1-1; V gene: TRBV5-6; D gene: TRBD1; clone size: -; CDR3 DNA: TGTGCCAGCAGGTTCTGGACAGGCTCCACTGAAGCTTTCTTT; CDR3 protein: CASRFWTGSTEAFF
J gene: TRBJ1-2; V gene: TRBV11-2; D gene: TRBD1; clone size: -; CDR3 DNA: TGTGCCAGCAGCGGCCCTGGGACAGTCTATGGCTACACCTTC; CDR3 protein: CASSGPGTVYGYTF
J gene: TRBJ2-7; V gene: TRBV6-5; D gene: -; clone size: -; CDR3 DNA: TGTGCCAGCAGTTCATTGTTCACGTCGAGCTCCTACGAGCAGTACTTC; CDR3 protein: CASSSLFTSSSYEQYF
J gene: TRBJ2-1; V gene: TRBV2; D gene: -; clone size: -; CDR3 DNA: TGTGCCAGCAGACTAACCGGGGGGCAAGTAGGGAATGAGCAGTTCTTC; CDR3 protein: CASRLTGGQVGNEQFF
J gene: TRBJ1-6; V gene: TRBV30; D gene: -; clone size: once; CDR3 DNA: TGTGCCTGGAGTGTATTGGGGCCTCACTATAATTCACCCCTCCACTTT; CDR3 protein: CAWSVLGPHYNSPLHF
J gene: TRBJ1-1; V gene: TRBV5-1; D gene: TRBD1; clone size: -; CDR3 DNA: TGCGCCAGCAGCCGAGATACAGGGGGTAGGACTGAAGCTTTCTTT; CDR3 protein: CASSRDTGGRTEAFF
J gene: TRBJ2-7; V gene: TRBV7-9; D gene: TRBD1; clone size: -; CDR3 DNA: TGTGCCAGCAGCTTAGACGGGACAGGGGTCCCCTACGAGCAGTACTTC; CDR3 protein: CASSLDGTGVPYEQYF
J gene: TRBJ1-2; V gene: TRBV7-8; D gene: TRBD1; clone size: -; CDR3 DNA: TGTGCCAGCAGCTTAGAATCAGGGGGCGGCTATGGCTACACCTTC; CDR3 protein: CASSLESGGGYGYTF
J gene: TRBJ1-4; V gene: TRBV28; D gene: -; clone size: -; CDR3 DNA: TGTGCCAGCAGTCAACCCCGACAGTCTGCAACTAATGAAAAACTGTTTTTT; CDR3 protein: CASSQPRQSATNEKLFF
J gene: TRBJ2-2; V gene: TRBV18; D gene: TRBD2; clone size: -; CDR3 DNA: TGTGCCAGCTCACCACGGATAGCGGGGAGGAACACCGGGGAGCTGTTTTTT; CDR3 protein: CASSPRIAGRNTGELFF
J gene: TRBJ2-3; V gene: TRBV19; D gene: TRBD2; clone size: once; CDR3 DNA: TGTGCCAGTATGAAGCGGGGAACAGATACGCAGTATTTT; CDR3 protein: CASMKRGTDTQYF
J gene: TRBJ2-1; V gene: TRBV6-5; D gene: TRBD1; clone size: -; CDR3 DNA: TGTGCCAGCAGTATACAGGGGTACAATGAGCAGTTCTTC; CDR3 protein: CASSIQGYNEQFF
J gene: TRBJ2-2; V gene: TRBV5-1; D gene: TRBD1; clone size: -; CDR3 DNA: TGCGCCACCGGTCGGACAGGGAACACCGGGGAGCTGTTTTTT; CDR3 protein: CATGRTGNTGELFF